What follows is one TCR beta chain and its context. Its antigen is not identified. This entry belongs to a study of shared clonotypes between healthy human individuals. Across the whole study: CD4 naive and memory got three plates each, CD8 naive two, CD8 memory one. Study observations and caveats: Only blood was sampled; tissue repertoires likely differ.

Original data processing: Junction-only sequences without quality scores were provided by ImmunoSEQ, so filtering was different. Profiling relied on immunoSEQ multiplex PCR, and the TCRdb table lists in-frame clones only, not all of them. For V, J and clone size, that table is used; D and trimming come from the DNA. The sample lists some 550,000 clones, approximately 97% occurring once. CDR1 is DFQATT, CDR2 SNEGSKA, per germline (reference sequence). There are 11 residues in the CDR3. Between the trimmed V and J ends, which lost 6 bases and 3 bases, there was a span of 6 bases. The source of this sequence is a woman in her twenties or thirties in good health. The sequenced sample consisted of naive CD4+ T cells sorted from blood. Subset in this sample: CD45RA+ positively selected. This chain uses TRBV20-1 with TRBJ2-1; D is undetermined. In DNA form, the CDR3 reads TGCAGTGCCCCGATCTACAATGAGCAGTTCTTC. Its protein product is CSAPIYNEQFF.